The TCR beta chain described here comes from a study of T cells after posttransplantation cyclophosphamide. A marrow graft followed busulfan-fludarabine conditioning, with cyclophosphamide on days +3 and +4. This clone has ten or more counts. CDR1 is PRHDT, CDR2 FYEKMQ, per germline (reference sequence). Trimming at V came to 3 bases and at J to 5 bases, leaving 7 bases not matched to a gene. There are 15 residues in the CDR3. Libraries were prepared by immunoSEQ multiplex PCR; TCRdb keeps only in-frame clonotypes and omits some of them. The sample yields roughly 13,000 clones, without any singletons.

The chain links TRBV13 to TRBJ2-5, with 9 bases aligning to TRBD2. The sample consisted of PBMCs, taken more than 1,000 days after allogeneic stem cell transplant with posttransplant cyclophosphamide. The receptor's source is a female patient in her thirties or forties who received an allogeneic stem cell transplant from a related donor, was CMV-positive, and had no GVHD. Part of the T cells may come from the graft donor. The CDR3 DNA reads TGTGCCAGCAGCTTCGGCGGGGGGGCCGGGGAGACCCAGTACTTC. Amino acid sequence: CASSFGGGAGETQYF.